Presented here are 29 T cell receptor beta chains from one specimen sequenced in a study of radiotherapy plus CTLA-4 blockade in lung cancer. Assay used: immunoSEQ multiplex PCR; TCRdb lists only in-frame clones, some missing. The data contain 95,000 to 150,000 clones, approximately 90% of them seen just once; the ten biggest clones take up approximately 6.6%. The material sequenced was peripheral blood, taken from a patient treated with radiotherapy plus ipilimumab. The source is a human donor with non-small cell lung cancer that progressed on radiotherapy plus ipilimumab.

This clone has a single count. The CDR3 spells CASSPGTGNEQFF. In DNA form, the CDR3 reads TGTGCCAGCTCACCAGGGACGGGCAATGAGCAGTTCTTC. V gene TRBV18 combines with J gene TRBJ2-1, with D possibly being TRBD1 or TRBD2 (5 bases each). V was shortened by 2 bases and J by 6 bases, with 8 bases between the two germline ends. The length of the CDR3 is 13 residues. Germline-derived CDR1 and CDR2 are KGHSH and LQKENI.

This chain joins TRBV7-8 and TRBJ2-5; tentatively, D is TRBD1 (5 bases). Looked up from germline, CDR1 is SGHVS and CDR2 is FQNEAQ. Trimming shortened V by 6 bases and J by 4 bases, and 9 bases separated the two germline ends. This CDR3 comprises 12 residues. The CDR3 loop reads CASSQGTETQYF. The CDR3 DNA is TGTGCCAGCAGTCAGGGCACAGAGACCCAGTACTTC.

The chain joins TRBV5-1 to TRBJ2-2; 10 bases agree with TRBD1. The CDR3 has 15 amino acids. V shed 3 bases and J 7 bases; nucleotides not matched to a gene: 6. Germline V lookup: CDR1 SGHRS, CDR2 YFSETQ. CDR3 bases: TGCGCCAGCAGCTACCTGGACAGGGGGGTCGGGGAGCTGTTTTTT. Its protein product is CASSYLDRGVGELFF.

The gene calls are TRBV5-1 and TRBJ1-4, with D maybe TRBD1 (5 bases). V dropped 0 bases and J dropped 1 base, with 19 bases sitting between them. This CDR3 has 19 residues. Germline loops: CDR1 SGHRS, CDR2 YFSETQ. CDR3 sequence reads: CASSLDGYQGGETNEKLFF. The CDR3 bases are TGCGCCAGCAGCTTGGATGGATACCAGGGAGGAGAAACTAATGAAAAACTGTTTTTT.

The genes are TRBV6-5 and TRBJ1-1, with D possibly TRBD1 on 6 matching bases. Germline V lookup: CDR1 MNHEY, CDR2 SVGAGI. This CDR3 spans 14 amino acids. V was cut by 0 bases and J by 4 bases, with 9 bases left in between. The CDR3 protein is CASSYSPGVTEAFF. CDR3 bases: TGTGCCAGCAGTTACTCGCCAGGGGTCACTGAAGCTTTCTTT.

This chain joins TRBV18 and TRBJ2-2; perhaps D is TRBD1 or TRBD2 (5 bases each). The CDR3 loop spans 15 amino acids. Germline loops: CDR1 KGHSH, CDR2 LQKENI. Trimming pared 3 bases from V and 3 bases from J, leaving 11 bases between. The DNA for the CDR3 is TGTGCCAGCTCACCCCTCGTGGGGGACACCGGGGAGCTGTTTTTT. This gives the protein CASSPLVGDTGELFF.

The chain recombines TRBV29-1 with TRBJ1-4, with D unresolved. Germline V gene lookup returns CDR1 SQVTM and CDR2 ANQGSEA. This CDR3 region has 17 residues. With 7 bases removed from V and 6 bases from J, the gap between germline ends came to 27 bases. The CDR3 nucleotides are TGCAGCGCCAGATTTGTTGGAGGGAGGGAGGCCTATGAAAAACTGTTTTTT. Protein sequence: CSARFVGGREAYEKLFF.

CDR3 region: CATSSLRGWVTNEKLFF. Written as DNA, the CDR3 is TGTGCCACCAGCAGCCTCAGGGGGTGGGTAACTAATGAAAAACTGTTTTTT. The chain uses TRBV15 and TRBJ1-4; TRBD1 matches at 7 bases. This CDR3 has 17 amino acids. The germline V gene encodes CDR1 LNHNV and CDR2 YYDKDF (reference sequence). Trimming cost V 3 bases and J 1 base; bases outside gene matches: 8.

CDR3 loop: CASSRTERGYEQYF. The DNA of the CDR3 is TGTGCCAGCAGTCGGACTGAGCGTGGCTACGAGCAGTACTTC. The rearrangement uses TRBV7-8 and TRBJ2-7; possible D gene TRBD2, 5 bases. Germline V gene data show CDR1 as SGHVS and CDR2 as FQNEAQ. CDR3 length: 14 amino acids. Trimming removed 6 bases at V and 3 bases at J, with 15 bases between.

This clone was detected once. This chain uses TRBV23-1 with TRBJ2-7, with a possible D match to TRBD1 (9 bases). TRBV23-1 is noted as an ORF with a role that remains uncertain. V was clipped by 6 bases and J by 2 bases, with 20 bases between them. The CDR3 extends over 16 amino acids. CDR3 bases: TGCGCCAGCAGCGGGAGGGGACAGGGAATTCCCTACGAGCAGTACTTC. Translation: CASSGRGQGIPYEQYF.

V is TRBV7-3 and J is TRBJ2-7, with unresolved D. The V and J ends lost 5 bases and 2 bases respectively, with 10 bases between them. The V gene's germline CDR1 is SGHTA and CDR2 FQGTGA. CDR3 size: 13 residues. The CDR3 nucleotides read TGTGCCAGCAGCCTTGGCAGCGCCTACGAGCAGTACTTC. It codes for CASSLGSAYEQYF. Variable domain in full (rest from reference TRBV7-3 and TRBJ2-7): GAGVSQTPSNKVTEKGKYVELRCDPISGHTALYWYRQSLGQGPEFLIYFQGTGAADDSGLPNDRFFAVRPEGSVSTLKIQRTERGDSAVYLCASSLGSAYEQYFGPGTRLTVT.

J is TRBJ1-2 and V is TRBV2; D not certain. The V gene lost 2 bases and the J gene lost 7 bases, with 8 bases spanning the gap. Germline V gives CDR1 SNHLY, CDR2 FYNNEI. The CDR3 is made up of 12 amino acids. The CDR3 loop reads CASSESGIGYTF. In nucleotides, the CDR3 is TGTGCCAGCAGTGAATCCGGGATTGGCTACACCTTC.

The gene calls are TRBV27 and TRBJ1-1; tentatively, D is TRBD1 (5 bases). V was clipped by 5 bases and J by 3 bases, with 16 bases between them. Germline V gene data show CDR1 as MNHEY and CDR2 as SMNVEV (reference sequence). The CDR3 is 15 residues long. CDR3 DNA: TGTGCCAGCAGTGGGGGGGGTCAGCGCGACACTGAAGCTTTCTTT. This encodes CASSGGGQRDTEAFF.

The chain uses TRBV2 and TRBJ2-1; 9 bases line up with TRBD2. The CDR3 is 16 amino acids. Germline V gene lookup returns CDR1 SNHLY and CDR2 FYNNEI. The trim removed 3 bases at V and 5 bases at J, leaving 8 bases unmatched. The CDR3 DNA follows: TGTGCCAGCAGTGAGGTGGCGGGAGGGCCGAACAATGAGCAGTTCTTC. This codes for CASSEVAGGPNNEQFF.

The CDR3 nucleotides read TGTGCCATCAGTGGGGCTGGACGCACAGATACGCAGTATTTT. Its protein product is CAISGAGRTDTQYF. This chain connects TRBV10-3 to TRBJ2-3; D unclear. CDR3 length: 14 amino acids. The V end was cut by 4 bases, the J end by 1 base, with 9 bases between. Germline loops: CDR1 ENHRY, CDR2 SYGVKD.

This sequence joins TRBV25-1 and TRBJ2-6; no clear D. The ends were cut back, 6 bases at V and 0 bases at J, with 9 bases in the middle. The CDR3 loop spans 15 amino acids. Germline V gives CDR1 MGHDK, CDR2 SYGVNS. CDR3 DNA: TGTGCCAGCAGGGTCCTTTTCTCTGGGGCCAACGTCCTGACTTTC. Amino acid sequence: CASRVLFSGANVLTF.

The V and J genes are TRBV6-6 and TRBJ2-2; 8 nucleotides agree with TRBD1. CDR1 is MNHNY, CDR2 SVGAGI, per germline (reference sequence). The ends lost 6 bases at V and 4 bases at J; junction bases unmatched: 4. The CDR3 covers 14 residues. CDR3 nucleotide sequence: TGTGCCAGCAGGAGGGACAGGACCACCGGGGAGCTGTTTTTT. Translated, it gives CASRRDRTTGELFF.

This clone was seen only once. V and J are TRBV28 and TRBJ1-5, with 8 bases matching TRBD1. Germline V gives CDR1 MDHEN, CDR2 SYDVKM. The CDR3 spans 13 residues. The junction had 5 bases not matched to a gene; V was cut back by 8 bases and J by 5 bases. The CDR3 DNA is TGTGCCAGCGACAGGGGAAAGGATCAGCCCCAGCATTTT. It codes for CASDRGKDQPQHF.

The chain joins TRBV20-1 to TRBJ1-1; the D is unclear. This CDR3 contains 11 residues. Germline CDR1 reads DFQATT; CDR2 reads SNEGSKA (reference sequence). The V end lost 6 bases, the J end lost 1 base, and 6 bases lay between the germline ends. The CDR3 DNA is TGCAGTGCGTTGGCGAACACTGAAGCTTTCTTT. It encodes CSALANTEAFF.

A few counts support this clone. V is TRBV28 and J is TRBJ2-7; D uncertain. The V end lost 6 bases, the J end lost 3 bases, and 21 bases lay between the germline ends. Germline V lookup: CDR1 MDHEN, CDR2 SYDVKM. The CDR3 has 16 residues. The CDR3 DNA reads as TGTGCCAGCAGAGAGACAACTACCTCCCACTACTACGAGCAGTACTTC. As protein: CASRETTTSHYYEQYF.

Here the CDR3 DNA reads TGTGCCAGCAGCAAAAGCGGGAGGGACCAGTACTTC. This gives the protein CASSKSGRDQYF. The chain has TRBV21-1 and TRBJ2-5; no DNA check was done on the table's D call, TRBD2. TRBV21-1 is a known pseudogene. CDR3 length equals 12 residues.

On this clone itself: One end of the junction is discordant with germline, which a read error may explain. The sample has other DNA sequences that encode this CDR3 too. The chain uses TRBV7-7 and TRBJ1-4; 7 nucleotides align to TRBD1. The germline V gene has CDR1 SSHAT and CDR2 FNYEAQ (reference sequence). This CDR3 has 19 amino acids. This CDR3 is CASSPPCDRALATNEKLFF. DNA for the CDR3: TGTGCTAGCAGCCCCCCCTGCGACAGGGCCCTTGCAACTAATGAAAAACTGTTTTTT.

The V gene is TRBV5-4, the J gene TRBJ2-3; TRBD2 matches 8 bases. The ends lost 6 bases at V and 4 bases at J; junction bases unmatched: 13. CDR1 is SGHNT, CDR2 YYREEE, per germline (reference sequence). The CDR3 has 16 residues. CDR3 residues: CASTFGGSGSSDTQYF. DNA for the CDR3: TGTGCCAGCACCTTCGGGGGGAGCGGGAGTTCAGATACGCAGTATTTT.

The chain uses TRBV7-2 and TRBJ2-7; 8 nucleotides match TRBD1. Germline V gives CDR1 SGHTA, CDR2 FQGNSA. The V and J ends lost 1 base and 1 base, in that order; junction bases with no gene match: 3. The CDR3 length is 15 residues. This CDR3 is CASSLGQGFSYEQYF. In DNA, the CDR3 is TGTGCCAGCAGCTTAGGACAGGGGTTTTCCTACGAGCAGTACTTC.

The chain recombines TRBV15 with TRBJ1-1, with 10 bases that match TRBD1. CDR1 LNHNV and CDR2 YYDKDF come from the germline V gene (reference sequence). The junction had 6 bases not matched to a gene; V was cut back by 3 bases and J by 11 bases. This CDR3 contains 13 residues. For the CDR3, the DNA is TGTGCCACCAGCAGTGACAGGGGGCGTTACGCTTTCTTT. Amino acid sequence: CATSSDRGRYAFF.

This chain connects TRBV7-9 to TRBJ2-1, with 11 nucleotides matching TRBD2. The CDR3 contains 15 residues. Germline V gives CDR1 SEHNR, CDR2 FQNEAQ (reference sequence). V was pared by 6 bases and J by 5 bases, with 6 bases of the junction left unmatched. This chain's CDR3 is CASRLAGVPHNEQFF. The CDR3 DNA follows: TGTGCCAGCAGACTAGCGGGAGTTCCCCACAATGAGCAGTTCTTC.

This chain connects TRBV2 to TRBJ2-6; no reliable D call. Germline V gene lookup returns CDR1 SNHLY and CDR2 FYNNEI. CDR3 length: 15 amino acids. Trimming shortened V by 1 base and J by 2 bases, and 6 bases separated the two germline ends. Here the CDR3 DNA reads TGTGCCAGCAGTGAAGAAGGCACTGGGGCCAACGTCCTGACTTTC. Its protein is CASSEEGTGANVLTF.

The chain is built from TRBV6-4 and TRBJ1-3; D perhaps matches TRBD1 (6 bases). The CDR3 is 15 residues long. Trimming removed 6 bases from V and 2 bases from J, with 14 bases in between. The germline V gene encodes CDR1 MRHNA and CDR2 SNTAGT. The CDR3 sequence is CASSNSQGPGNTIYF. In DNA form, the CDR3 reads TGTGCCAGCAGCAACTCACAGGGCCCTGGAAACACCATATATTTT.

The CDR3 DNA sequence: TGTGCCAGCAGTTACTCGACCCAACTGCCGGGGGAGCAGTACTTC. This codes for CASSYSTQLPGEQYF. The rearrangement joins TRBV6-5 to TRBJ2-7; a weak D match, TRBD2 (5 bases). Between the trimmed V and J ends, which lost 0 bases and 7 bases, there was a span of 16 bases. The CDR3 is 15 residues long. Germline V CDR1 and CDR2: MNHEY, SVGAGI.